These T cell receptor beta chains were read from a single sample in a study of blood T cells in healthy people across ages. TCRdb ran MiXCR on the 5' RACE reads and lists one entry per CDR3 protein. Among 700,000 to 800,000 distinct CDR3 sequences, roughly 43% were seen once, and the ten largest hold 20% to 25%. The sample consisted of blood. These receptors were taken from a woman aged 55-69 years in good health. CDR3s include the opening cysteine and the closing phenylalanine or tryptophan. The order of the fields is J gene, V gene, clone size, D gene, CDR3 protein, CDR3 DNA. The D gene is left open where the match is weak. Some rows mark clone size as missing; the rest say once, few, many or name a class of expanded clone.

j_call: TRBJ2-4; v_call: TRBV5-1; clone_size: few; d_call: .; cdr3_aa: CASSLAQPAVKNIQYF; cdr3_nt: TGCGCCAGCAGCTTGGCACAGCCGGCGGTCAAAAACATTCAGTACTTC
j_call: TRBJ2-5; v_call: TRBV6-2/TRBV6-3; clone_size: few; d_call: TRBD2; cdr3_aa: CASSYLPGLADKETQYF; cdr3_nt: TGTGCCAGCAGTTACCTCCCGGGACTAGCGGATAAAGAGACCCAGTACTTC
j_call: TRBJ2-2; v_call: TRBV12-3/TRBV12-4; clone_size: once; d_call: TRBD2; cdr3_aa: CASRTASGRVPGELFF; cdr3_nt: TGTGCCAGCAGAACTGCTAGCGGGAGGGTTCCCGGGGAGCTGTTTTTT
j_call: TRBJ2-5; v_call: TRBV12-3/TRBV12-4; clone_size: few; d_call: TRBD1; cdr3_aa: CASRGTGGETQYF; cdr3_nt: TGTGCCAGCAGGGGGACAGGCGGGGAGACCCAGTACTTC
j_call: TRBJ2-1; v_call: TRBV20-1; clone_size: few; d_call: TRBD2; cdr3_aa: CSAVRTSGMYNEQFF; cdr3_nt: TGCAGTGCTGTCAGGACTAGCGGGATGTACAATGAGCAGTTCTTC
j_call: TRBJ2-2; v_call: TRBV7-2; clone_size: .; d_call: .; cdr3_aa: CASRSQRGTGELFF; cdr3_nt: TGTGCCAGCAGATCCCAACGAGGCACCGGGGAGCTGTTTTTT
j_call: TRBJ2-5; v_call: TRBV5-4; clone_size: .; d_call: TRBD2; cdr3_aa: CASSLTTSRETQYF; cdr3_nt: TGTGCCAGCAGCTTGACGACTAGCCGAGAGACCCAGTACTTC
j_call: TRBJ2-1; v_call: TRBV20-1; clone_size: .; d_call: .; cdr3_aa: CSASLDAGNEQFF; cdr3_nt: TGCAGTGCTAGTCTCGACGCAGGAAATGAGCAGTTCTTC
j_call: TRBJ2-7; v_call: TRBV6-2/TRBV6-3; clone_size: .; d_call: .; cdr3_aa: CASSPRGVGRGYEQYF; cdr3_nt: TGTGCCAGCAGTCCCCGTGGAGTGGGAAGGGGCTACGAGCAGTACTTC
j_call: TRBJ1-2; v_call: TRBV6-2/TRBV6-3; clone_size: .; d_call: .; cdr3_aa: CASSYSKGIDGYTF; cdr3_nt: TGTGCCAGCAGTTACTCGAAGGGTATCGATGGCTACACCTTC
j_call: TRBJ2-3; v_call: TRBV18; clone_size: few; d_call: .; cdr3_aa: CASSRTGETDTQYF; cdr3_nt: TGTGCCAGCTCACGAACAGGTGAAACAGATACGCAGTATTTT
j_call: TRBJ2-7; v_call: TRBV20-1; clone_size: once; d_call: TRBD2; cdr3_aa: CSASGTSGASSEQYF; cdr3_nt: TGCAGTGCTAGTGGAACTAGCGGGGCCTCCTCCGAGCAGTACTTC
j_call: TRBJ2-3; v_call: TRBV4-3; clone_size: .; d_call: TRBD1; cdr3_aa: CASSQDRQGVTDTQYF; cdr3_nt: TGCGCCAGCAGCCAAGACAGACAGGGAGTCACAGATACGCAGTATTTT
j_call: TRBJ1-6; v_call: TRBV4-3; clone_size: many; d_call: .; cdr3_aa: CASSQGLDGYNSPLHF; cdr3_nt: TGCGCCAGCAGCCAAGGATTGGACGGCTATAATTCACCCCTCCACTTT
j_call: TRBJ2-1; v_call: TRBV6-5; clone_size: .; d_call: .; cdr3_aa: CASGSKSYNEQFF; cdr3_nt: TGTGCCAGCGGAAGCAAATCCTACAATGAGCAGTTCTTC
j_call: TRBJ2-2; v_call: TRBV20-1; clone_size: few; d_call: TRBD1; cdr3_aa: CSAKTGGDTGELFF; cdr3_nt: TGCAGTGCGAAAACAGGGGGCGACACCGGGGAGCTGTTTTTT
j_call: TRBJ2-3; v_call: TRBV10-3; clone_size: .; d_call: TRBD2; cdr3_aa: CAISESFRLAGESTDTQYF; cdr3_nt: TGTGCCATCAGTGAGTCCTTTCGACTAGCGGGAGAAAGCACAGATACGCAGTATTTT
j_call: TRBJ2-5; v_call: TRBV5-1; clone_size: .; d_call: .; cdr3_aa: CASSLRRPRLQETQYF; cdr3_nt: TGTGCCAGCAGCTTAAGGCGACCGCGGCTCCAAGAGACCCAGTACTTC
j_call: TRBJ2-1; v_call: TRBV7-2; clone_size: .; d_call: .; cdr3_aa: CASTSSETSRFF; cdr3_nt: TGTGCCAGCACCTCATCCGAGACTAGTCGGTTCTTC
j_call: TRBJ2-7; v_call: TRBV6-2/TRBV6-3; clone_size: .; d_call: .; cdr3_aa: CASSHPQQGYEQYF; cdr3_nt: TGTGCCAGCAGCCACCCTCAGCAGGGTTACGAGCAGTACTTC
j_call: TRBJ2-1; v_call: TRBV3-1; clone_size: few; d_call: TRBD2; cdr3_aa: CASSQGAQGGSSYNEQFF; cdr3_nt: TGTGCCAGCAGCCAAGGGGCGCAGGGAGGGAGCTCCTACAATGAGCAGTTCTTC
j_call: TRBJ2-7; v_call: TRBV7-2; clone_size: .; d_call: .; cdr3_aa: CASSLGGGQWAYNEQYF; cdr3_nt: TGTGCCAGCAGCTTAGGAGGGGGGCAATGGGCGTACAATGAGCAGTACTTC
j_call: TRBJ2-7; v_call: TRBV5-1; clone_size: .; d_call: TRBD2; cdr3_aa: CASSLTSGYTYEQYF; cdr3_nt: TGCGCCAGCAGCTTGACTAGCGGTTACACCTACGAGCAGTACTTC
j_call: TRBJ2-7; v_call: TRBV12-3/TRBV12-4; clone_size: few; d_call: TRBD1; cdr3_aa: CASSFGTAKYEQYF; cdr3_nt: TGTGCCAGCAGTTTCGGGACAGCGAAGTACGAGCAGTACTTC
j_call: TRBJ2-1; v_call: TRBV29-1; clone_size: .; d_call: TRBD1; cdr3_aa: CSDYRQGTKETQFF; cdr3_nt: TGCAGCGACTATCGACAGGGGACGAAAGAGACCCAGTTCTTC
j_call: TRBJ2-2; v_call: TRBV6-5; clone_size: .; d_call: .; cdr3_aa: CASSKGVTGELFF; cdr3_nt: TGTGCCAGCAGCAAGGGGGTCACCGGGGAGCTGTTTTTT
j_call: TRBJ2-1; v_call: TRBV9; clone_size: few; d_call: .; cdr3_aa: CASSVTERNNEQFF; cdr3_nt: TGTGCCAGCAGCGTAACCGAACGGAACAATGAGCAGTTCTTC
j_call: TRBJ2-3; v_call: TRBV20-1; clone_size: few; d_call: .; cdr3_aa: CSARGVDYTDTQYF; cdr3_nt: TGCAGTGCTAGAGGCGTAGACTACACAGATACGCAGTATTTT
j_call: TRBJ2-7; v_call: TRBV20-1; clone_size: .; d_call: TRBD1; cdr3_aa: CSAYTVAGGNNEQYF; cdr3_nt: TGCAGTGCTTATACAGTGGCAGGGGGCAACAATGAGCAGTACTTC
j_call: TRBJ2-7; v_call: TRBV21-1; clone_size: few; d_call: .; cdr3_aa: CASSSRSGSQYEQYF; cdr3_nt: TGTGCCAGCAGCAGTCGAAGCGGGAGTCAATACGAGCAGTACTTC
j_call: TRBJ1-5; v_call: TRBV20-1; clone_size: .; d_call: TRBD1; cdr3_aa: CSARGLTGGDNQPQHF; cdr3_nt: TGCAGTGCTAGAGGCTTAACAGGGGGCGACAATCAGCCCCAGCATTTT
j_call: TRBJ1-2; v_call: TRBV7-8; clone_size: .; d_call: .; cdr3_aa: CASPPNWSVDGYTF; cdr3_nt: TGTGCCAGCCCCCCTAACTGGTCGGTGGACGGCTACACCTTC
j_call: TRBJ2-1; v_call: TRBV20-1; clone_size: .; d_call: .; cdr3_aa: CSALWDGGYNEQFF; cdr3_nt: TGCAGTGCTTTATGGGACGGGGGCTACAATGAGCAGTTCTTC
j_call: TRBJ2-7; v_call: TRBV9; clone_size: .; d_call: .; cdr3_aa: CASSVVAGEQYF; cdr3_nt: TGTGCCAGCAGCGTAGTTGCTGGCGAGCAGTACTTC
j_call: TRBJ2-5; v_call: TRBV12-3/TRBV12-4; clone_size: few; d_call: TRBD2; cdr3_aa: CASSLVRLAGGFGETQYF; cdr3_nt: TGTGCCAGCAGTTTAGTAAGACTAGCGGGGGGATTCGGAGAGACCCAGTACTTC
j_call: TRBJ2-1; v_call: TRBV2; clone_size: .; d_call: TRBD2; cdr3_aa: CASSGIAGLRNEQFF; cdr3_nt: TGTGCCAGCAGTGGTATAGCGGGACTACGGAATGAGCAGTTCTTC
j_call: TRBJ2-2; v_call: TRBV5-1; clone_size: .; d_call: .; cdr3_aa: CASSLQVTGTGELFF; cdr3_nt: TGCGCCAGCAGCTTGCAAGTGACGGGGACCGGGGAGCTGTTTTTT
j_call: TRBJ2-7; v_call: TRBV15; clone_size: few; d_call: TRBD2; cdr3_aa: CATRTSGVRGSYEQYF; cdr3_nt: TGTGCCACTAGGACTAGCGGAGTACGAGGCTCCTACGAGCAGTACTTC
j_call: TRBJ2-1; v_call: TRBV29-1; clone_size: .; d_call: TRBD2; cdr3_aa: CSARTSGSGEQFF; cdr3_nt: TGCAGCGCGCGGACTAGCGGGAGTGGGGAGCAGTTCTTC
j_call: TRBJ2-3; v_call: TRBV7-2; clone_size: .; d_call: TRBD2; cdr3_aa: CASRTSGRHTDTRYF; cdr3_nt: TGTGCCAGCAGGACTAGCGGGAGGCACACAGATACGCGGTATTTT
j_call: TRBJ1-5; v_call: TRBV20-1; clone_size: .; d_call: .; cdr3_aa: CSARGGGQPQHF; cdr3_nt: TGCAGTGCTAGAGGGGGCGGACAGCCCCAGCATTTT
j_call: TRBJ2-3; v_call: TRBV29-1; clone_size: .; d_call: TRBD2; cdr3_aa: CSIKREFTDTQYF; cdr3_nt: TGCAGCATTAAGCGGGAGTTCACAGATACGCAGTATTTT
j_call: TRBJ1-4; v_call: TRBV12-3/TRBV12-4; clone_size: .; d_call: .; cdr3_aa: CASRPRGGNEKLFF; cdr3_nt: TGTGCCAGCAGGCCCAGGGGAGGTAATGAAAAACTGTTTTTT
j_call: TRBJ2-3; v_call: TRBV10-2; clone_size: .; d_call: TRBD1; cdr3_aa: CASTAGQGATDTQYF; cdr3_nt: TGCGCCAGCACCGCCGGACAGGGTGCGACAGATACGCAGTATTTT
j_call: TRBJ2-3; v_call: TRBV6-6; clone_size: .; d_call: TRBD2; cdr3_aa: CASRGGTSGDTQYF; cdr3_nt: TGTGCCAGCCGGGGCGGGACTAGCGGCGATACGCAGTATTTT
j_call: TRBJ2-1; v_call: TRBV9; clone_size: .; d_call: .; cdr3_aa: CASSVNPRPVPSSYNEQFF; cdr3_nt: TGTGCCAGCAGCGTAAACCCGCGGCCAGTCCCTAGCTCCTACAATGAGCAGTTCTTC
j_call: TRBJ2-1; v_call: TRBV7-2; clone_size: few; d_call: TRBD2; cdr3_aa: CASSSVDGTSNEQFF; cdr3_nt: TGTGCCAGCAGCTCCGTCGACGGGACTAGCAATGAGCAGTTCTTC
j_call: TRBJ2-5; v_call: TRBV20-1; clone_size: .; d_call: TRBD1; cdr3_aa: CSVPGTGIETQYF; cdr3_nt: TGCAGTGTCCCCGGGACAGGGATTGAGACCCAGTACTTC
j_call: TRBJ2-1; v_call: TRBV29-1; clone_size: once; d_call: TRBD1; cdr3_aa: CSGYRQGTKETQFF; cdr3_nt: TGCAGCGGCTATCGACAGGGGACGAAAGAGACACAGTTCTTC
j_call: TRBJ2-7; v_call: TRBV6-5; clone_size: .; d_call: .; cdr3_aa: CASSYRQTSYEQYF; cdr3_nt: TGTGCCAGCAGTTACAGGCAGACTTCCTACGAGCAGTACTTC
j_call: TRBJ2-3; v_call: TRBV30; clone_size: few; d_call: .; cdr3_aa: CACAGLTTQYF; cdr3_nt: TGTGCCTGTGCGGGGTTAACTACGCAGTATTTT
j_call: TRBJ2-1; v_call: TRBV6-5; clone_size: .; d_call: TRBD1; cdr3_aa: CASSYNFGQGSNEQFF; cdr3_nt: TGTGCCAGCAGTTACAATTTCGGACAGGGTTCCAATGAGCAGTTCTTC
j_call: TRBJ2-3; v_call: TRBV9; clone_size: many; d_call: .; cdr3_aa: CASSVEGNTDTQYF; cdr3_nt: TGTGCCAGCAGTGTGGAGGGAAATACAGATACGCAGTATTTT
j_call: TRBJ2-5; v_call: TRBV29-1; clone_size: .; d_call: .; cdr3_aa: CSVELGRGGETQYF; cdr3_nt: TGCAGCGTTGAACTTGGGCGGGGCGGGGAGACCCAGTACTTC
j_call: TRBJ2-5; v_call: TRBV20-1; clone_size: few; d_call: .; cdr3_aa: CSARGEGTQYF; cdr3_nt: TGCAGTGCTAGGGGCGAGGGGACCCAGTACTTC
j_call: TRBJ2-7; v_call: TRBV14; clone_size: .; d_call: TRBD1; cdr3_aa: CASSQTGDRLLYEQYF; cdr3_nt: TGTGCCAGCAGCCAAACAGGGGACCGGCTTTTATACGAGCAGTACTTC
j_call: TRBJ2-7; v_call: TRBV15; clone_size: few; d_call: TRBD2; cdr3_aa: CATSRDLGGSGASYEQYF; cdr3_nt: TGTGCCACCAGCAGAGATCTAGGGGGTAGCGGGGCCTCCTACGAGCAGTACTTC